These T cell receptor beta chains were read from a single sample in a study of cytomegalovirus exposure and HLA in healthy donors. The table came from immunoSEQ multiplex PCR; TCRdb's copy has only in-frame clones and leaves some out. This sample yields around 140,000 clones, of which approximately 87% are seen a single time; less than 2% belongs to the top ten. Sequencing was performed on PBMCs. Receptor source: a man aged 40-49 years in good health and CMV-seronegative. Each CDR3 is given with its conserved first and last residue. A D gene is named only where the DNA matches it firmly. For some rows the clone size is stated as once, few or many, or as a class when expanded; others skip it.

D	V	size	J	CDR3	DNA
TRBD1	TRBV6-1	few	TRBJ1-6	CASSESGTVKNSPLHF	TGTGCCAGCAGTGAATCCGGGACAGTGAAAAATTCACCCCTCCACTTT
NA	TRBV4-1	NA	TRBJ2-1	CASSLPIGSLSSYNEQFF	TGCGCCAGCAGCCTTCCTATCGGGAGTTTAAGTTCCTACAATGAGCAGTTCTTC
NA	TRBV9	NA	TRBJ2-7	CASSVGVGVGGYEQYF	TGTGCCAGCAGCGTAGGAGTGGGCGTAGGAGGGTACGAGCAGTACTTC
NA	TRBV14	NA	TRBJ2-7	CASSQDNSRVYEQYF	TGTGCCAGCAGCCAAGATAATAGCCGGGTCTACGAGCAGTACTTC
NA	TRBV5-6	NA	TRBJ2-5	CASSLVVRQRGETQYF	TGTGCCAGCAGCTTGGTTGTCCGCCAGCGAGGCGAGACCCAGTACTTC
TRBD2	TRBV10-3	NA	TRBJ2-3	CAISEGVGTSGTDTQYF	TGTGCCATCAGTGAGGGAGTCGGGACTAGCGGCACAGATACGCAGTATTTT
TRBD1	TRBV7-6	NA	TRBJ2-5	CASSLGTGSQETQYF	TGTGCCAGCAGCTTGGGGACAGGCTCCCAAGAGACCCAGTACTTC
NA	TRBV19	NA	TRBJ1-2	CASSVSQRPGSNYGYTF	TGTGCCAGTAGTGTGTCCCAGCGGCCCGGGAGTAACTATGGCTACACCTTC
NA	TRBV5-1	few	TRBJ2-7	CASSFDKSYEQYF	TGCGCCAGCAGCTTCGACAAATCCTACGAGCAGTACTTC
NA	TRBV5-1	NA	TRBJ2-5	CASSLESGGGQETQYF	TGCGCCAGCAGCTTGGAATCTGGGGGAGGCCAAGAGACCCAGTACTTC
TRBD2	TRBV5-4	once	TRBJ2-7	CASSLTSGGSYEQYF	TGTGCCAGCAGCTTGACTAGCGGGGGCTCCTACGAGCAGTACTTC
NA	TRBV18	NA	TRBJ2-1	CASSLTGNSYNEQFF	TGTGCCAGCTCACTGACAGGCAACTCCTACAATGAGCAGTTCTTC
NA	TRBV29-1	NA	TRBJ2-3	CSVQVWSRTDTQYF	TGCAGCGTTCAGGTCTGGTCCCGCACAGATACGCAGTATTTT
TRBD2	TRBV7-2	NA	TRBJ2-7	CASSPPDGGADEQYF	TGTGCCAGCAGCCCACCGGACGGGGGGGCAGACGAGCAGTACTTC
NA	TRBV7-2	NA	TRBJ1-5	CASSLESGKDSNQPQHF	TGTGCCAGCAGCTTAGAATCCGGGAAGGACAGCAATCAGCCCCAGCATTTT
TRBD2	TRBV29-1	NA	TRBJ2-1	CSTSGGHQLSYNEQFF	TGCAGCACTAGCGGGGGTCATCAGTTATCCTACAATGAGCAGTTCTTC
NA	TRBV7-9	NA	TRBJ1-1	CASSLVLGARAEAFF	TGTGCCAGCAGCTTAGTGTTAGGTGCGCGGGCTGAAGCTTTCTTT
TRBD2	TRBV5-1	NA	TRBJ2-1	CASSPAGGVVNEQFF	TGCGCCAGCAGTCCCGCGGGAGGGGTTGTTAATGAGCAGTTCTTC
TRBD2	TRBV7-3	few	TRBJ2-1	CASSLPTDGTSSEQFF	TGTGCCAGCAGCCTGCCCACAGACGGGACTAGTAGTGAGCAGTTCTTC
TRBD2	TRBV5-4	NA	TRBJ2-5	CASSPDQRGRLQETQYF	TGTGCCAGCAGCCCCGATCAGCGGGGTAGACTTCAAGAGACCCAGTACTTC
TRBD1	TRBV28	NA	TRBJ2-2	CASSNRGTGELFF	TGTGCCAGCAGTAACAGGGGAACCGGGGAGCTGTTTTTT
NA	TRBV25-1	NA	TRBJ1-2	CASSEYTDYGYTF	TGTGCCAGCAGTGAATATACGGACTATGGCTACACCTTC
TRBD1	TRBV7-3	once	TRBJ2-7	CASSLDRGALYEQYF	TGTGCCAGCAGCCTCGACAGGGGAGCCCTGTACGAGCAGTACTTC
NA	TRBV27	NA	TRBJ2-7	CASSLYDTTYEQYF	TGTGCCAGCAGTTTATACGACACGACCTACGAGCAGTACTTC
NA	TRBV28	NA	TRBJ1-5	CASSWLLRGSNQPQHF	TGTGCCAGCAGTTGGCTACTCAGGGGTAGCAATCAGCCCCAGCATTTT
TRBD2	TRBV6-1	NA	TRBJ2-1	CASSGRLAGVRSYNEQFF	TGTGCCAGCAGTGGACGACTAGCGGGAGTAAGGTCCTACAATGAGCAGTTCTTC
NA	TRBV5-1	NA	TRBJ2-7	CASSLVGAPTDEQYF	TGCGCCAGCAGCTTGGTAGGGGCCCCAACTGACGAGCAGTACTTC
TRBD1	TRBV11-3	once	TRBJ2-5	CASSLQGAGGTQYF	TGTGCCAGCAGCTTACAGGGGGCCGGTGGGACCCAGTACTTC
NA	TRBV19	once	TRBJ2-2	CASSIFGGTGELFF	TGTGCCAGTAGTATCTTCGGGGGAACCGGGGAGCTGTTTTTT
NA	TRBV7-8	NA	TRBJ2-3	CASKWGLAGTDTQYF	TGTGCCAGCAAGTGGGGGCTAGCGGGCACAGATACGCAGTATTTT
TRBD2	TRBV10-1	few	TRBJ2-2	CASRASGKGGELFF	TGCGCCAGCAGAGCTAGCGGGAAGGGCGGGGAGCTGTTTTTT
NA	TRBV6-6	NA	TRBJ2-1	CASIYGRGLIDNEQFF	TGTGCCAGCATCTACGGCCGGGGACTCATAGACAATGAGCAGTTCTTC
TRBD2	TRBV11-2	NA	TRBJ2-2	CASSLAVTSRTGELFF	TGTGCCAGCAGCTTAGCGGTGACTAGCCGCACCGGGGAGCTGTTTTTT
TRBD1	TRBV5-6	NA	TRBJ2-7	CASRLTGAYEQYF	TGTGCCAGCAGACTAACAGGGGCCTACGAGCAGTACTTC
NA	TRBV9	few	TRBJ1-1	CASSGGQSEAFF	TGTGCCAGCAGCGGAGGACAGTCTGAAGCTTTCTTT
NA	TRBV4-1	NA	TRBJ2-7	CASSQSRVVGASSYEQYF	TGCGCCAGCAGCCAATCAAGGGTTGTGGGGGCTAGCTCCTACGAGCAGTACTTC
NA	TRBV19	NA	TRBJ2-1	CASSPQGSGNEQFF	TGTGCCAGTAGTCCACAAGGGTCAGGGAATGAGCAGTTCTTC
TRBD1	TRBV7-2	NA	TRBJ1-2	CASSYRDRGYGYTF	TGTGCCAGCAGCTACCGGGACAGGGGGTATGGCTACACCTTC
NA	TRBV18	once	TRBJ1-1	CASSPDRFTEAFF	TGTGCCAGCTCACCCGACAGATTCACTGAAGCTTTCTTT
TRBD1	TRBV4-2	NA	TRBJ2-7	CASSFRDRGYEQYF	TGTGCCAGCAGCTTCCGGGACAGGGGCTACGAGCAGTACTTC
TRBD2	TRBV9	NA	TRBJ2-3	CASSVVSGGALATDTQYF	TGTGCCAGCAGCGTAGTTAGCGGGGGAGCTTTAGCCACAGATACGCAGTATTTT
TRBD2	TRBV30	NA	TRBJ2-1	CAWGELAGGPSSYNEQFF	TGTGCCTGGGGGGAACTAGCGGGAGGGCCGAGCTCCTACAATGAGCAGTTCTTC
TRBD1	TRBV18	NA	TRBJ2-7	CASSIFGTGSSYEQYF	TGTGCCAGCTCAATCTTTGGGACAGGCAGTTCCTACGAGCAGTACTTC
TRBD1	TRBV11-3	NA	TRBJ2-7	CASSPRQGAREQYF	TGTGCCAGCAGTCCCCGACAGGGGGCGAGGGAGCAGTACTTC
NA	TRBV13	NA	TRBJ2-7	CASSLDGGAFYEQYF	TGTGCCAGCAGCTTAGATGGCGGGGCGTTCTACGAGCAGTACTTC
NA	TRBV7-9	NA	TRBJ2-3	CASSQQALGPEGITDTQYF	TGTGCCAGCAGCCAACAGGCCCTTGGCCCGGAAGGAATCACAGATACGCAGTATTTT